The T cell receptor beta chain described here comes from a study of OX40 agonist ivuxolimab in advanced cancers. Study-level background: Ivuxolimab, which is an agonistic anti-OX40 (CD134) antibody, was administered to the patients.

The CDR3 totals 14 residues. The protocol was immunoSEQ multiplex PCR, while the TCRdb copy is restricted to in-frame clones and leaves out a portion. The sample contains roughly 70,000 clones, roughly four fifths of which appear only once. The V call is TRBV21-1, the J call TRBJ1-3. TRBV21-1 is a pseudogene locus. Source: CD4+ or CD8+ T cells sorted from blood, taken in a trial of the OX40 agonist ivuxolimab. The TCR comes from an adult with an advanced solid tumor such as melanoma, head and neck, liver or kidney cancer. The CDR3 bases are TGTGCCAGCAGCACCAGATTACGTAGTGGAAAACATTATTTT. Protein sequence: CASSTRLRSGKHYF.